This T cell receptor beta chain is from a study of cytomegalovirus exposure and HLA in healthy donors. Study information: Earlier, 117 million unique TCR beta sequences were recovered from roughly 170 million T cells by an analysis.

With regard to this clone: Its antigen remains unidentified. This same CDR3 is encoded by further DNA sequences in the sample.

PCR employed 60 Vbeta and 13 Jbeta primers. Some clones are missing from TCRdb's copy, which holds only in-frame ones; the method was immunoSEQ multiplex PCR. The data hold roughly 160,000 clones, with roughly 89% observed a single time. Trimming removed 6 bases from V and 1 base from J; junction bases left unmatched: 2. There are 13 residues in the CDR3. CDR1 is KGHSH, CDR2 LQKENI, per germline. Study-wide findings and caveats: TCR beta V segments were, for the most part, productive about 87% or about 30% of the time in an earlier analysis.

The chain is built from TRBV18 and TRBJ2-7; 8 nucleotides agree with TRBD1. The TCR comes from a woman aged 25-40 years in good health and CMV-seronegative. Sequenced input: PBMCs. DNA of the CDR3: TGTGCCAGCTCCCGGACAGGGTCCTACGAGCAGTACTTC. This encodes CASSRTGSYEQYF.